The 10 T cell receptor beta chains below all came from one sample that was sequenced in a study of regulatory T cells in long-lasting Graves disease (dated by TCRdb to the early 2020s). Taken with the paper, the label for time point translates to: newly diagnosed GD, antithyroid drugs for less than 3 months. RNA was extracted from PBMCs in TRIzol for both TCR sequencing and RNA sequencing. The library was prepared using multiplex PCR. The run used an Illumina HiSeq 4000. TCR beta libraries were built with iRepertoire HTBI primers and Arm-PCR amplification of CDR3 regions. The public reads were run again by TCRdb, first through fastp at Q25 and then through MiXCR, and only productive beta chains were kept. Merged by CDR3 protein, the rows form single entries marked with the most common genes and DNA. This sample holds about 400,000 distinct CDR3 sequences; about 15% were observed only once. Of the sample, 7.8% falls within the top ten clones.

The data were also submitted as part of a second study, on T cells in Graves' hyperthyroidism and ophthalmopathy.

The sample consisted of peripheral blood mononuclear cells (PBMCs), taken at new diagnosis, from a patient treated with antithyroid drugs. The receptors stem from a middle-aged woman with Graves disease. Donor details come from another sample of the same person, matched by shared clones.

This clonotype was recorded many times. The V and J genes are TRBV6-5 and TRBJ2-3, with TRBD1 identical over 9 bases. This CDR3 contains 18 residues. The V segment lost 2 bases and the J segment 2 bases; nucleotides outside the gene matches: 11. Germline CDR1 and CDR2: MNHEY and SVGAGI. Here the CDR3 DNA reads TGTGCCAGCAGTTACGCCCGGGACAGGGAATCCCTCACAGATACGCAGTATTTT. Translating it yields CASSYARDRESLTDTQYF.

This clonotype was seen at least ten times. This chain links TRBV20-1 with TRBJ2-1; TRBD2 might be the D (6 bases). Deletions cut 3 bases from V and 3 bases from J, with 9 bases between. Germline V gene lookup returns CDR1 DFQATT and CDR2 SNEGSKA (reference sequence). The CDR3 runs to 13 residues. CDR3 nucleotide sequence: TGCAGTGCTAGCGGGAGTCTCTACAATGAGCAGTTCTTC. Translating it yields CSASGSLYNEQFF.

This clonotype was seen ten or more times. The chain joins TRBV12-3 or TRBV12-4 to TRBJ2-3; D is perhaps TRBD1 (6 bases). This CDR3 spans 15 amino acids. V gave up 5 bases and J gave up 0 bases, with 12 bases separating them. For the CDR3, the DNA is TGTGCCAGCAGTCGAACAGGGTTTAGCACAGATACGCAGTATTTT. This codes for CASSRTGFSTDTQYF.

This clonotype was detected ten times or more. The chain uses TRBV6-2 or TRBV6-3 and TRBJ1-1, with D hard to call. Germline V CDR1 and CDR2: MNHEY, SVGEGT. CDR3 size: 13 residues. The V end was cut by 2 bases, the J end by 4 bases, with 8 bases between. For the CDR3, the DNA is TGTGCCAGCAGTTACAGGCTGACCACTGAAGCTTTCTTT. Translating gives CASSYRLTTEAFF.

This clonotype was picked up a small number of times. The rearrangement uses TRBV9 and TRBJ1-1; D uncertain. Trimming shortened V by 5 bases and J by 3 bases, and 14 bases separated the two germline ends. The CDR3 spans 14 residues. Per the germline V gene, CDR1 is SGDLS and CDR2 is YYNGEE. In DNA, the CDR3 is TGTGCCAGCAGTAGGGAGATTGGAGACACTGAAGCTTTCTTT. Amino acids: CASSREIGDTEAFF.

In this sample, this clonotype turned up many times. The chain employs TRBV6-2 or TRBV6-3 and TRBJ2-1, with a weak D call TRBD1 (5 bases). Trimming pared 0 bases from V and 8 bases from J, leaving 8 bases between. This CDR3 spans 13 amino acids. CDR1 and CDR2 from the germline V gene are MNHEY and SVGEGT. In DNA form, the CDR3 reads TGTGCCAGCAGTTACTCAGGGGTCTATGAGCAGTTCTTC. Its translation: CASSYSGVYEQFF.

There are many counts of this clonotype. The V gene is TRBV28, the J gene TRBJ2-1; D is undetermined. The CDR3 has 11 residues. Germline CDR1 and CDR2: MDHEN and SYDVKM. The V end was cut by 5 bases, the J end by 8 bases, with 7 bases between. The CDR3 loop is CASSRTDEQFF. Here the CDR3 DNA reads TGTGCCAGCAGTCGTACGGATGAGCAGTTCTTC.

Points on this clonotype: A much larger clonotype is one base distant, so this may be a read error. As the CDR3 is not closed by the conserved phenylalanine or tryptophan, this likely results from a read error. The CDR3 nucleotides read TGTGCCAGCAGCTCGCCGGACAGGCACAATGAGCAGTTCTTG. This translates into CASSSPDRHNEQFL. This chain uses TRBV7-9 with TRBJ2-5, with TRBD1 matching over 7 bases. The J call may be faulty, since TRBJ2-1 better matches the DNA end. CDR3 length: 14 amino acids. The germline V gene has CDR1 SEHNR and CDR2 FQNEAQ (reference sequence).

This clonotype was detected ten times or more. The chain has TRBV10-3 and TRBJ2-1; 11 bases fit TRBD1. Trimming took 8 bases from V and 6 from J; bases not matched to a gene: 9. Germline values: CDR1 ENHRY, CDR2 SYGVKD. This CDR3 has 15 residues. CDR3 loop: CAIRGGTGGTNEQFF. The CDR3, as DNA: TGTGCCATCCGTGGGGGGACAGGGGGGACCAATGAGCAGTTCTTC.

At least ten counts were recorded for this clonotype. The V and J genes are TRBV25-1 and TRBJ2-7; 11 bases map to TRBD1. CDR3 length: 18 residues. The V gene end was trimmed by 1 base and the J gene end by 4 bases; junction bases not matched to a gene: 12. Germline V gene sequence: CDR1 MGHDK, CDR2 SYGVNS. This chain's CDR3 is CASSEFLIGTGGSYEQYF. CDR3 nucleotides: TGTGCCAGCAGTGAATTTTTAATCGGGACAGGGGGTTCGTACGAGCAGTACTTC.